This T cell receptor (beta chain) derives from a study of vaccination and CD4 T cells after COVID-19. In the case of this clonotype: Its antigen is currently unknown.

Whole-study results and caveats: Convalescent patients showed a median about 86% of reactive clones that were seen only post-vaccination.

An Oncomine TCR Beta short-read assay was used to sequence the DNA from cultured CD4+ T cells. From the PCR reads, TCRdb called clonotypes with MiXCR, one entry per CDR3 protein. The data contain around 14,000 distinct CDR3 sequences, approximately 73% of them seen just once; the ten biggest clones take up about a tenth. The treatment is: roughly ten-day PBMC culture with coronavirus spike peptide pools or control peptides (ViraFEST assay). PBMC cultures, at roughly 2.2 million cells per well, received about 9.3 IU/ml IL-2 and about 10 ug/ml peptide pools. Negative selection was the method that isolated CD4+ T cells after roughly ten days of culture. Trimming took 6 bases from V and 2 from J, leaving 8 bases between them. The CDR3 has 12 residues. Germline V gives CDR1 MNHEY, CDR2 SMNVEV (reference sequence).

The chain is built from TRBV27 and TRBJ2-7, with D hard to call. This receptor was obtained from a human donor who had recovered from COVID-19. Sequences were obtained from CD4+ T cells from blood, cultured in vitro. This CDR3 reads CASSDPPYEQYF. DNA of the CDR3: TGTGCCAGCAGCGACCCTCCCTACGAGCAGTACTTC.